What follows describes a single TCR beta chain. Its antigen is unknown. The data derive from a study of lymphopenia after photon versus proton radiotherapy. Trimming shortened V by 6 bases and J by 1 base, and 9 bases separated the two germline ends. The CDR3 has 13 amino acids. Germline lookup yields CDR1 SNHLY and CDR2 FYNNEI. Data came from immunoSEQ multiplex PCR; TCRdb stores just in-frame clones and leaves some out. The sample yields some 70,000 clones, about nine tenths seen once. General study findings and limits: Photon-treated patients lost naive T cells and TCR diversity; proton-treated stayed stable. Post-nadir diversity loss with photons came from oligoclonal expansion, particularly CD8+ Temra cells.

This clonotype was obtained from an elderly man with esophageal cancer. The V gene is TRBV2, the J gene TRBJ1-2, with TRBD1 as a possible D gene (5 bases). Sequenced material: peripheral blood, taken from a patient treated with proton-based radiotherapy. The CDR3 bases are TGTGCCAGCAGCAGGGACCTTAACTATGGCTACACCTTC. Translating it yields CASSRDLNYGYTF.